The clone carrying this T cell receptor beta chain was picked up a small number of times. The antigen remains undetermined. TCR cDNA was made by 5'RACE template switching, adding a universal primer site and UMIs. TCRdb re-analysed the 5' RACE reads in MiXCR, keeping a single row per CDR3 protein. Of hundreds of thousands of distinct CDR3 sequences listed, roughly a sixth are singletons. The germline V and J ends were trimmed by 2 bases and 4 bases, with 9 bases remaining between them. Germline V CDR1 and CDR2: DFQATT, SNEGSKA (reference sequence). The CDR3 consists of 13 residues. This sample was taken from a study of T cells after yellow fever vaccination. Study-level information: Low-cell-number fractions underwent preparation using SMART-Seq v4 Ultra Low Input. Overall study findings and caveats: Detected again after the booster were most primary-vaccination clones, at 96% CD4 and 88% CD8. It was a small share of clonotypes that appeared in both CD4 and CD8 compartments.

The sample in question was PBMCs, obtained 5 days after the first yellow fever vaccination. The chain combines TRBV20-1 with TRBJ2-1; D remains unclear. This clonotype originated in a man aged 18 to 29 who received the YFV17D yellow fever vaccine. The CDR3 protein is CSARLDYYNEQFF. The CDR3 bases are TGCAGTGCTAGACTAGATTATTACAATGAGCAGTTCTTC.